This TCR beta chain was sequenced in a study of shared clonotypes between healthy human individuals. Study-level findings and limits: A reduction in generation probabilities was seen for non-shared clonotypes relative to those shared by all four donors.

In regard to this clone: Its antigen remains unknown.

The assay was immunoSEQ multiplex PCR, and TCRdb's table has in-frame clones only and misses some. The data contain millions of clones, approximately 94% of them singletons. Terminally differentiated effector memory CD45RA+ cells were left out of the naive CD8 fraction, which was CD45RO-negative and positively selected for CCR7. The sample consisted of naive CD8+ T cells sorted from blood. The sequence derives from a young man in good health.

CDR3 amino acids: CASSPGIGSAEAFF. The CDR3 bases are TGTGCCAGCAGTCCCGGAATTGGGTCCGCTGAAGCTTTCTTT. The chain links TRBV27 to TRBJ1-1; D unresolved. The CDR3 extends over 14 amino acids. V was shortened by 5 bases and J by 6 bases, with 16 bases between the two germline ends. Germline lookup yields CDR1 MNHEY and CDR2 SMNVEV (reference sequence).